The 20 T cell receptor beta chains presented below share a single source sample, sequenced in a study of shared clonotypes between healthy human individuals. Clones were read by immunoSEQ multiplex PCR, and TCRdb kept only the in-frame ones, dropping some. The table includes about a million clones, 77% detected once. The source material was memory CD4+ T cells from PBMCs. As to subset: CD45RA-negative fraction. The receptors were gathered from a young man in good health. Some clones in this sample may be carry-over from other donors' samples.

This clone was found a few times. The gene calls are TRBV5-1 and TRBJ2-6; D is undetermined. Germline V gene lookup returns CDR1 SGHRS and CDR2 YFSETQ. V shed 3 bases and J shed 3 bases, with 13 bases lying between them. The CDR3 contains 16 residues. This CDR3 is CASSSKPVGGANVLTF. CDR3 nucleotide sequence: TGCGCCAGCAGCTCGAAACCGGTGGGTGGGGCCAACGTCCTGACTTTC.

This chain connects TRBV5-1 to TRBJ2-7; TRBD1 matches 9 bases. This CDR3 is 14 amino acids long. The V and J ends lost 3 bases and 6 bases, in that order; junction bases with no gene match: 7. Germline CDR1 SGHRS, CDR2 YFSETQ. The CDR3 DNA follows: TGCGCCAGCAGCTCGGGACAGGGTTGGGGCGAGCAGTACTTC. Protein: CASSSGQGWGEQYF.

J is TRBJ2-3 and V is TRBV5-1; D gene ambiguous. CDR3 size: 15 residues. Germline lookup yields CDR1 SGHRS and CDR2 YFSETQ. Trimming left V 0 bases short and J 3 bases short, with 11 bases between. CDR3 region: CASSLGGHETDTQYF. The CDR3 DNA sequence: TGCGCCAGCAGCTTGGGGGGTCACGAAACAGATACGCAGTATTTT.

This clone was recorded once. The rearrangement links TRBV5-4 to TRBJ2-7; D tentatively reads TRBD1 or TRBD2 (5 bases each). Trimming removed 4 bases from V and 3 bases from J, with 20 bases in between. Germline assignment: CDR1 SGHNT and CDR2 YYREEE (reference sequence). The CDR3 totals 16 residues. The CDR3 coding sequence is TGTGCCAGCAGCCCGCATGAGGGGTCTGGGGTCTACGAGCAGTACTTC. Translated, it gives CASSPHEGSGVYEQYF.

V gene TRBV30 combines with J gene TRBJ2-3; 12 positions match TRBD2. Trimming removed 4 bases from V and 2 bases from J; junction bases left unmatched: 10. The CDR3 is made up of 17 amino acids. Per the germline V gene, CDR1 is GTSNPN and CDR2 is SVGIG (reference sequence). CDR3 residues: CAWTGPGLAGVTDTQYF. The CDR3 coding sequence is TGTGCCTGGACCGGACCGGGACTAGCGGGCGTCACAGATACGCAGTATTTT.

The CDR3 is CASRGLAGVETQYF. The CDR3 region has the DNA TGTGCCAGCAGGGGACTAGCGGGAGTGGAGACCCAGTACTTC. The chain recombines TRBV6-5 with TRBJ2-5; 14 nucleotides line up with TRBD2. This CDR3 is built from 14 residues. CDR1 is MNHEY, CDR2 SVGAGI, per germline. Unmatched junction bases numbered 2, after V lost 6 bases and J lost 5 bases.

The chain carries TRBV7-9 and TRBJ2-1; TRBD2 might be the D (6 bases). Germline CDR1 is SEHNR and CDR2 is FQNEAQ (reference sequence). The germline V and J ends were trimmed by 5 bases and 5 bases, with 13 bases remaining between them. The CDR3 has 14 residues. CDR3 nucleotides: TGTGCCAGCAGCCCGAGACTAGGGGACAATGAGCAGTTCTTC. This codes for CASSPRLGDNEQFF. Filled out from reference TRBV7-9 and TRBJ2-1, the complete variable domain reads DTGVSQNPRHKITKRGQNVTFRCDPISEHNRLYWYRQTLGQGPEFLTYFQNEAQLEKSRLLSDRFSAERPKGSFSTLEIQRTEQGDSAMYLCASSPRLGDNEQFFGPGTRLTVL.

This sequence joins TRBV14 and TRBJ2-7; TRBD1 matches at 8 bases. The J segment lost 5 bases and the V segment lost 4 bases, leaving 13 bases of the junction unmatched. CDR3 length: 16 residues. Germline values: CDR1 SGHDN, CDR2 FVKESK. In nucleotides, the CDR3 is TGTGCCAGCAGCCGAGGGTGGCCGTCAGGGGGCAACGAGCAGTACTTC. Translated: CASSRGWPSGGNEQYF.

This chain connects TRBV28 to TRBJ2-7; tentative D call: TRBD1 (5 bases). CDR1 is MDHEN and CDR2 is SYDVKM in the germline V gene. Trimming left V 1 base short and J 0 bases short, with 16 bases between. The CDR3 loop spans 17 amino acids. Written as DNA, the CDR3 is TGTGCCAGCAGTTTATTTTCGGCGACAGACTTCTCCTACGAGCAGTACTTC. This sequence encodes CASSLFSATDFSYEQYF.

The chain carries TRBV7-2 and TRBJ1-2, with a possible D match to TRBD1 (5 bases). V lost 4 bases to trimming and J lost 4 bases, with 16 bases between them. The germline gives CDR1 SGHTA, CDR2 FQGNSA. The CDR3 covers 15 residues. CDR3 in amino acids: CASSYNRGAPYGYTF. CDR3 DNA: TGTGCCAGCAGCTACAATAGAGGGGCCCCCTATGGCTACACCTTC.

The V and J genes are TRBV5-4 and TRBJ2-5; D not resolved. Trimming took off 1 base at V and 2 bases at J, with 6 bases between the two ends. This CDR3 is built from 13 residues. Per germline, CDR1 SGHNT and CDR2 YYREEE (reference sequence). This CDR3 reads CASSLIWQETQYF. The CDR3, as DNA: TGTGCCAGCAGCTTGATATGGCAAGAGACCCAGTACTTC.

The chain is built from TRBV28 and TRBJ2-1; tentatively, D is TRBD2 (6 bases). V lost 2 bases and J lost 14, with 13 bases in between. Germline loops: CDR1 MDHEN, CDR2 SYDVKM. The CDR3 spans 12 residues. The CDR3 DNA sequence: TGTGCCAGCAGTTTAGGTGCGCGCGGGGAGTTCTTC. Protein product: CASSLGARGEFF.

V usage is TRBV7-9 and J usage is TRBJ1-4; D gene ambiguous. The length of the CDR3 is 12 residues. Germline V lookup: CDR1 SEHNR, CDR2 FQNEAQ (reference sequence). Trimming pared 5 bases from V and 16 bases from J, leaving 17 bases between. CDR3 DNA: TGTGCCAGCAGCGCTGGGGAGGGCAGTGAGTTTTTT. This translates into CASSAGEGSEFF. Filled out from reference TRBV7-9 and TRBJ1-4, the complete variable domain reads DTGVSQNPRHKITKRGQNVTFRCDPISEHNRLYWYRQTLGQGPEFLTYFQNEAQLEKSRLLSDRFSAERPKGSFSTLEIQRTEQGDSAMYLCASSAGEGSEFFGSGTQLSVL.

In this sample, this clone turned up once. The chain is built from TRBV14 and TRBJ2-5; possibly TRBD2 for D (5 bases). The length of the CDR3 is 14 residues. The V gene lost 8 bases and the J gene lost 5 bases, with 18 bases spanning the gap. Germline CDR1 reads SGHDN; CDR2 reads FVKESK. CDR3 nucleotide sequence: TGTGCCAGCCGAGCCAAACAACCGGGGGAGACCCAGTACTTC. Amino acids: CASRAKQPGETQYF.

This chain uses TRBV9 with TRBJ1-2, with a weak D call TRBD1 (5 bases). Trimming shortened V by 3 bases and J by 0 bases, and 15 bases separated the two germline ends. This CDR3 has 16 residues. CDR1 and CDR2 from the germline V gene are SGDLS and YYNGEE. The CDR3 nucleotides are TGTGCCAGCAGCGCGAGGCAGGACACCGCTAACTATGGCTACACCTTC. Encoded protein: CASSARQDTANYGYTF.

This clone was observed a handful of times. The chain is built from TRBV28 and TRBJ2-3, with TRBD1 as a possible D gene (7 bases). The CDR3 runs 18 residues. Trimming left V 4 bases short and J 2 bases short, with 22 bases between. Germline V gene sequence: CDR1 MDHEN, CDR2 SYDVKM. The DNA for the CDR3 is TGTGCCAGCAGTTCTACGCGGGACAGCCTAACCCTCACAGATACGCAGTATTTT. Amino acid sequence: CASSSTRDSLTLTDTQYF. Full variable domain (remainder filled in from reference TRBV28 and TRBJ2-3): DVKVTQSSRYLVKRTGEKVFLECVQDMDHENMFWYRQDPGLGLRLIYFSYDVKMKEKGDIPEGYSVSREKKERFSLILESASTNQTSMYLCASSSTRDSLTLTDTQYFGPGTRLTVL.

The gene calls are TRBV29-1 and TRBJ2-7; D is undetermined. The V gene's germline CDR1 is SQVTM and CDR2 ANQGSEA. The CDR3 contains 11 residues. V was shortened by 6 bases and J by 3 bases, with 9 bases between the two germline ends. The CDR3 loop is CSVGSFYEQYF. The CDR3 DNA follows: TGCAGCGTCGGCAGCTTCTACGAGCAGTACTTC.

This clone has more than one count but fewer than ten. The chain uses TRBV19 and TRBJ2-7; the match to TRBD1 covers 8 bases. The CDR3 has 14 residues. Germline values: CDR1 LNHDA, CDR2 SQIVND (reference sequence). V was pared by 4 bases and J by 4 bases, with 6 bases of the junction left unmatched. The DNA of the CDR3 is TGTGCCAGTAGTAACCAGGGGGCGCAGTACGAGCAGTACTTC. Translating it yields CASSNQGAQYEQYF.

The genes are TRBV6-4 and TRBJ2-3; D ambiguous. Germline lookup yields CDR1 MRHNA and CDR2 SNTAGT. Trimming removed 0 bases from V and 1 base from J, with 8 bases in between. This CDR3 comprises 15 residues. The CDR3 loop reads CASSDSSDRTDTQYF. DNA of the CDR3: TGTGCCAGCAGTGACTCCTCTGATCGCACAGATACGCAGTATTTT.

The rearrangement joins TRBV5-1 to TRBJ1-1; D remains unclear. The CDR3 spans 13 residues. The germline gives CDR1 SGHRS, CDR2 YFSETQ. V was trimmed by 5 bases and J by 1 base, leaving 9 bases between them. The CDR3 nucleotides are TGCGCCAGCAGAATTCGGACGAACACTGAAGCTTTCTTT. Its translation: CASRIRTNTEAFF.